The rows below give T cell receptor beta chains drawn from one sample of a study of blood T cell repertoires in COVID-19. TCRdb's table, derived via immunoSEQ multiplex PCR, lists solely in-frame clones and lacks some. The repertoire has about 410,000 clones, roughly 89% of them found once; the top ten carry about 1.5%. Sequenced material: peripheral blood. Receptors originate from a young woman with active or convalescent COVID-19. Each CDR3 is given with its conserved first and last residue. The D gene is left open where the match is weak. Some rows have no size entry. The others give once, few or many, or a class for an expanded clone.

V,D,size,J,DNA,CDR3
TRBV6-4,TRBD2,once,TRBJ2-3,TGTGCCAGCAGTGTTAGCGGGGGGATCACAGATACGCAGTATTTT,CASSVSGGITDTQYF
TRBV4-1,-,-,TRBJ1-4,TGCGCCAGCAGCCAGAAGGACGGGGGTAATGAAAAACTGTTTTTT,CASSQKDGGNEKLFF
TRBV28,-,-,TRBJ1-4,TGTGCCAGCAGAGATAGGGGGACCTTTGAAAAACTGTTTTTT,CASRDRGTFEKLFF
TRBV19,TRBD1,-,TRBJ1-4,TGTGCCAGTAGTATAACAGGGGGCGGTGAAAAACTGTTTTTT,CASSITGGGEKLFF
TRBV19,TRBD1,-,TRBJ1-2,TGTGCCAGTGGCCCCCGGGACAGGGTACGGGGCTACACCTTC,CASGPRDRVRGYTF
TRBV4-2,TRBD2,-,TRBJ2-7,TGTGCCAGCAGCCAAGATGTGGGACTATCAACCTACGGGCAGTACTTC,CASSQDVGLSTYGQYF
TRBV6-5,TRBD1,-,TRBJ1-2,TGTGCCAGCAACGACCAGGGGGTGGGCGGCTACACCTTC,CASNDQGVGGYTF
TRBV9,TRBD1,-,TRBJ1-3,TGTGCCAGCAGCGTGGACAGGGTACCGAGCTCTGGAAACACCATATATTTT,CASSVDRVPSSGNTIYF
TRBV18,TRBD1,-,TRBJ1-5,TGTGCCAGCTCCTCCGGGACAGGGCCAAATCAGCCCCAGCATTTT,CASSSGTGPNQPQHF
TRBV5-1,TRBD2,-,TRBJ2-5,TGCGCCAGCAGCCCGGGACTAGCGGGAGCCTGGGAGACCCAGTACTTC,CASSPGLAGAWETQYF
TRBV3-1/TRBV3-2,TRBD1,-,TRBJ1-5,TGTGCCAGCAGCCAAACAGGGGATAGCAATCAGCCCCAGCATTTT,CASSQTGDSNQPQHF
TRBV6-5,-,-,TRBJ1-1,TGTGCCAGCAGTTACTCAGCGGGGACGAGCGCTGAAGCTTTCTTT,CASSYSAGTSAEAFF
TRBV7-9,-,-,TRBJ1-5,TGTGCCAGCAGCTCCGCGACTTATCAGCCCCAGCATTTT,CASSSATYQPQHF
TRBV28,-,-,TRBJ2-1,TGTGCCAGCAGTTTACTAGACAGGGGAGGGTACAATGAGCAGTTCTTC,CASSLLDRGGYNEQFF
TRBV2,TRBD1,-,TRBJ1-2,TGTGCCAGCAGTTGGGACGGGACAGGGGGAGTACACTATGGCTACACCTTC,CASSWDGTGGVHYGYTF
TRBV19,-,once,TRBJ2-5,TGTGCCAGTAGTTCCCCGTCGGGCGTGGGAGGGGGAGAGACCCAGTACTTC,CASSSPSGVGGGETQYF
TRBV11-2,TRBD1,-,TRBJ2-7,TGTGCCAGCAGCTTAGGGACAGGCTCCTACGAGCAGTACTTC,CASSLGTGSYEQYF
TRBV3-1/TRBV3-2,TRBD2,-,TRBJ2-3,TGTGCCAGCAGTCTAGCGGGATCTTCAGATACGCAGTATTTT,CASSLAGSSDTQYF
TRBV7-8,-,once,TRBJ1-2,TGTGCCAGCAGCTTACTCCGGTTTCGGACAGCCTCTGGCTACACCTTC,CASSLLRFRTASGYTF
TRBV27,-,-,TRBJ1-1,TGTGCCAGCAGTTCAGGGATTCTAATGAACACTGAAGCTTTCTTT,CASSSGILMNTEAFF
TRBV18,-,-,TRBJ1-2,TGTGCCAGCTCACCCAACTATGCAGGGGAACGCGGCTACACCTTC,CASSPNYAGERGYTF
TRBV7-9,-,-,TRBJ2-5,TGTGCCAGCAGCCAGGGAGTGATGACAGGGAGGGAGACCCAGTACTTC,CASSQGVMTGRETQYF
TRBV4-1,TRBD1,-,TRBJ2-7,TGCGCCAGCAGCCAACCGGGACAGGGATCCTACGAGCAGTACTTC,CASSQPGQGSYEQYF
TRBV5-4,-,-,TRBJ1-1,TGTGCCAGCAGCTTGCGGGACACTGAAGCTTTCTTT,CASSLRDTEAFF
TRBV6-5,TRBD1,-,TRBJ1-5,TGTGCCAGCAGAAGAGGGACAGGGGGAAATCAGCCCCAGCATTTT,CASRRGTGGNQPQHF
TRBV19,-,-,TRBJ1-4,TGTGCCAGTAGTATCTTCGACACAAAACTGTTTTTT,CASSIFDTKLFF
TRBV24-1,TRBD1,-,TRBJ2-5,TGTGCCACCAGTGAAGCCGGGACAGGGAGGGAGACCCAGTACTTC,CATSEAGTGRETQYF
TRBV30,-,-,TRBJ2-1,TGTGCCTGGAGTATGGGGCGAGATTACAATGAGCAGTTCTTC,CAWSMGRDYNEQFF
TRBV2,TRBD2,few,TRBJ2-7,TGTGCCAGCAGCCTAAGACTAGCGGGGCTGCTGGAGCAGTACTTC,CASSLRLAGLLEQYF